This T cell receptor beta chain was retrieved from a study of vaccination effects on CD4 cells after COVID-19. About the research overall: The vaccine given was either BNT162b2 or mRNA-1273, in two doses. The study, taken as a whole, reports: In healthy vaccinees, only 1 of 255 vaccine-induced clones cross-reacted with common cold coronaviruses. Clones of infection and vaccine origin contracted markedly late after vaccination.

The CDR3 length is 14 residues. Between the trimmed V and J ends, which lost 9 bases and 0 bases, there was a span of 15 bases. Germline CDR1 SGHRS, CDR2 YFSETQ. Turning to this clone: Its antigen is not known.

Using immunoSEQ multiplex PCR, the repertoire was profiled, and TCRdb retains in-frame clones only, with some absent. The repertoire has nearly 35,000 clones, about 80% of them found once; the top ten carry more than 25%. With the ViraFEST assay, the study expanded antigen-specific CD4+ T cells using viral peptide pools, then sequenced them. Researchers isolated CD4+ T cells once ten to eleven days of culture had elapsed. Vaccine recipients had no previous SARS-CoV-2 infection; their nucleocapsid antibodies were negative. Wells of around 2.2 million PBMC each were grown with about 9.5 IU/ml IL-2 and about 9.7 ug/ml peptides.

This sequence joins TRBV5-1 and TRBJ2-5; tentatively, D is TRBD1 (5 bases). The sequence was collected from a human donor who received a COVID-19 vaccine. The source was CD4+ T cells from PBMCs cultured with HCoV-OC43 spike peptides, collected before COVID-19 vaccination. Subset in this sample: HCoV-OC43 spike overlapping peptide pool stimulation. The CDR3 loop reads CATRIDSNQETQYF. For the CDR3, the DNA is TGCGCCACCAGGATCGACAGCAACCAAGAGACCCAGTACTTC.